The rows below give T cell receptor beta chains drawn from one sample of a study of identical twins. TCRdb fed the 5' RACE reads into MiXCR, producing one record per CDR3 protein. The sample records more than 200,000 distinct CDR3 sequences, around 15% being singletons. The sample comprised memory (CD45RO+) T cells sorted from blood. These receptors were collected from a woman between 18 and 29 years old in good health. CDR3s include the opening cysteine and the closing phenylalanine or tryptophan. D genes are given only for firm matches. Clone size, where shown, is once, few, many, or a class for clones that have expanded.

-	TRBV7-2	-	TRBJ2-1	CASSPEAGFYNEQFF	TGTGCCAGCAGCCCGGAGGCGGGGTTCTACAATGAGCAGTTCTTC
TRBD1	TRBV3-1	few	TRBJ2-1	CASSPGQGKYNEQFF	TGTGCCAGCAGCCCGGGACAGGGAAAATACAATGAGCAGTTCTTC
TRBD1	TRBV7-8	few	TRBJ1-2	CASSRIGQGDGYTF	TGTGCCAGCAGCCGGATCGGACAGGGGGATGGCTACACCTTC
-	TRBV7-9	few	TRBJ1-4	CASSFTRNEKLFF	TGTGCCAGCAGCTTCACCAGAAATGAAAAACTGTTTTTT
-	TRBV6-6	-	TRBJ1-3	CASKGNSGNTIYF	TGTGCCAGCAAAGGGAACTCTGGAAACACCATATATTTT
-	TRBV7-2	-	TRBJ2-1	CASSSRPYNEQFF	TGTGCCAGCAGCTCACGGCCCTACAATGAGCAGTTCTTC
-	TRBV20-1	few	TRBJ1-4	CSAMGGGGGEKLFF	TGCAGTGCCATGGGTGGAGGGGGTGGTGAAAAACTGTTTTTT
TRBD2	TRBV2	-	TRBJ2-7	CASRASGGHSYEQYF	TGTGCCAGCAGGGCTAGCGGGGGCCACTCCTACGAGCAGTACTTC
TRBD2	TRBV10-2	few	TRBJ2-1	CASSESLAGLNEQFF	TGCGCCAGCAGTGAGTCACTAGCGGGATTGAATGAGCAGTTCTTC
-	TRBV24-1	many	TRBJ2-3	CATSDPEGGDADTQYF	TGTGCCACCAGTGACCCTGAAGGGGGAGATGCAGATACGCAGTATTTT
-	TRBV6-1	many	TRBJ2-7	CASSRGVGTLTYEQYF	TGTGCCAGCAGTAGAGGGGTCGGGACTCTAACCTACGAGCAGTACTTC
-	TRBV10-3	few	TRBJ2-7	CAIRGALTYEQYF	TGTGCCATCCGAGGAGCACTCACCTACGAGCAGTACTTC
TRBD2	TRBV29-1	few	TRBJ2-2	CSVPKTLADSNTGELFF	TGCAGCGTCCCCAAGACACTAGCGGATTCGAACACCGGGGAGCTGTTTTTT
TRBD2	TRBV7-8	-	TRBJ2-3	CACGGTRGYTQYF	TGTGCCTGCGGGGGTACCCGGGGGTATACGCAGTATTTT
-	TRBV11-2	-	TRBJ2-6	CASSLMGPRRDSGANVLTF	TGTGCCAGCAGCTTAATGGGCCCCCGCAGGGACTCTGGGGCCAACGTCCTGACTTTC
-	TRBV20-1	few	TRBJ2-7	CSARIIGATYEQYF	TGCAGTGCTAGAATAATAGGGGCTACCTACGAGCAGTACTTC
-	TRBV15	-	TRBJ1-2	CATSRGGGNYGYTF	TGTGCCACCAGCAGAGGCGGCGGAAACTATGGCTACACCTTC
-	TRBV12-3/TRBV12-4	many	TRBJ1-2	CASSLRHLGWGYTF	TGTGCCAGCAGTTTGCGGCATTTAGGTTGGGGCTACACCTTC
TRBD2	TRBV20-1	few	TRBJ2-7	CSAKGGSYEQYF	TGCAGTGCTAAGGGCGGGAGCTACGAGCAGTACTTC
-	TRBV3-1	many	TRBJ2-5	CASSQDVRKTQYF	TGTGCCAGCAGCCAAGATGTTCGAAAGACCCAGTACTTC
-	TRBV4-2	few	TRBJ2-7	CASSQVPQTYEQYF	TGTGCCAGCAGCCAAGTCCCCCAAACCTACGAGCAGTACTTC
TRBD2	TRBV20-1	-	TRBJ2-5	CSVDPSGQETQYF	TGCAGTGTGGATCCTAGCGGACAAGAGACCCAGTACTTC
-	TRBV20-1	-	TRBJ1-6	CSARGDRRETNSPLHF	TGCAGTGCTAGAGGCGACAGGAGAGAAACTAATTCACCCCTCCACTTT
-	TRBV12-3/TRBV12-4	many	TRBJ2-7	CASAHLQDSEQYF	TGTGCCAGCGCCCACCTCCAGGACTCCGAGCAGTACTTC
TRBD1	TRBV18	-	TRBJ1-3	CASSRTGTGAESSGNTIYF	TGTGCCAGCTCCCGGACCGGGACAGGGGCCGAGAGCTCTGGAAACACCATATATTTT
-	TRBV15	-	TRBJ2-7	CATSRDFQAYEQYF	TGTGCCACCAGCAGAGATTTCCAGGCCTACGAGCAGTACTTC
-	TRBV6-6	-	TRBJ2-2	CASRVGGRGELFF	TGTGCCAGCAGGGTCGGGGGTCGCGGGGAGCTGTTTTTT
-	TRBV5-3	once	TRBJ2-1	CARSLAGTCEQFF	TGTGCCAGAAGCTTGGCCGGGACGTGTGAGCAGTTCTTC
-	TRBV5-5	-	TRBJ2-1	CASSLSAVYNEQFF	TGTGCCAGCAGCTTGAGTGCAGTCTACAATGAGCAGTTCTTC
-	TRBV5-1	many	TRBJ2-7	CASSLGGDREQYF	TGCGCCAGCAGCTTGGGAGGGGACCGAGAGCAGTACTTC
-	TRBV5-1	few	TRBJ2-1	CASSPGGPPRVGEQFF	TGCGCCAGCAGCCCCGGGGGGCCACCCCGGGTAGGTGAGCAGTTCTTC
-	TRBV20-1	-	TRBJ2-3	CSARDLGVTQYF	TGCAGTGCTAGAGATCTTGGTGTTACGCAGTATTTT